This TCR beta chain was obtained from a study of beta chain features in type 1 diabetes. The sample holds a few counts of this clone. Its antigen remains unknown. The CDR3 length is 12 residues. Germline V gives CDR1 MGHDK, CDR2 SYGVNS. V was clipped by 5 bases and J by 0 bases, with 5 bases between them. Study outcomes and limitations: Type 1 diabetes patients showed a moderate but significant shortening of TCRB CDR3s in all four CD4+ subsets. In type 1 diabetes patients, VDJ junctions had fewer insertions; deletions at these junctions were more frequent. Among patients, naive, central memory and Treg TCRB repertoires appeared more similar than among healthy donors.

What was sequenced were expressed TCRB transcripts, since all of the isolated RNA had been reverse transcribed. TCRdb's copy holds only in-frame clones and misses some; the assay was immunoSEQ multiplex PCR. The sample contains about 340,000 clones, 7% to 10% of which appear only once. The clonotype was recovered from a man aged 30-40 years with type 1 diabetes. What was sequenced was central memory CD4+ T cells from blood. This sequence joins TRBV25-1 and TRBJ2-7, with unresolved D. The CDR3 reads CASSLSSYEQYF. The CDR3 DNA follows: TGTGCCAGCAGTCTAAGCTCCTACGAGCAGTACTTC.